Below are 25 T cell receptor beta chains sequenced from a single sample in a study of neurological immune-mediated disorders (dated by TCRdb to about 2019). Libraries were made using 5' RACE. The sequencing machine was an Illumina HiSeq 2500. The public reads were reprocessed in TCRdb via fastp at Q25 and MiXCR, keeping in-frame beta chains. CDR3 protein duplicates are merged, each entry listing the most common genes and DNA. The sample records tens of thousands of distinct CDR3 sequences, around 9.9% of which are singletons. The ten largest clonotypes hold 1.5% to 2% of the sample. Material: PBMCs. The origin of the receptors is a man aged 50 or older in good health.

Remarks on this clonotype: Since a much larger clone is just one base distant, this may be a read error. The chain joins TRBV10-3 to TRBJ2-1; 7 nucleotides agree with TRBD2. Germline-derived CDR1 and CDR2 are ENHRY and SYGVKD. The CDR3 consists of 13 residues. CDR3: CAISGTSADDQFF. In DNA form, the CDR3 reads TGTGCCATCAGTGGAACTAGCGCCGATGACCAGTTCTTC.

This clonotype was detected ten times or more. This chain connects TRBV20-1 to TRBJ2-3, with 12 nucleotides matching TRBD1. The CDR3 is 16 residues long. Trimming removed 1 base from V and 2 bases from J; junction bases left unmatched: 4. The V gene's germline CDR1 is DFQATT and CDR2 SNEGSKA (reference sequence). As DNA, the CDR3 is TGCAGTGCTAGAGGGGACAGGGGGCTGCTCACAGATACGCAGTATTTT. It specifies CSARGDRGLLTDTQYF.

This clonotype was picked up many times. The chain combines TRBV9 with TRBJ1-5, with 11 bases fitting TRBD1. The CDR3 is made up of 16 amino acids. The V gene's germline CDR1 is SGDLS and CDR2 YYNGEE. J lost 4 bases, V lost 3 bases, and 6 bases had no gene match. The CDR3 here is CASSAGWDRGNQPQHF. Here the CDR3 DNA reads TGTGCCAGCAGCGCCGGGTGGGACAGGGGGAATCAGCCCCAGCATTTT.

This clonotype was recorded at least ten times. V and J are TRBV20-1 and TRBJ2-2, with 12 bases matching TRBD2. The germline V gene encodes CDR1 DFQATT and CDR2 SNEGSKA (reference sequence). This CDR3 spans 15 amino acids. The trim removed 2 bases at V and 3 bases at J, leaving 1 base unmatched. In nucleotides, the CDR3 is TGCAGTGCTAGAACTAGCGGGGGGTACACCGGGGAGCTGTTTTTT. It translates to CSARTSGGYTGELFF.

The table lists this clonotype with many counts. The genes are TRBV7-9 and TRBJ1-1; maybe TRBD1 (5 bases). CDR3 length equals 14 residues. Per the germline V gene, CDR1 is SEHNR and CDR2 is FQNEAQ (reference sequence). V was cut by 5 bases and J by 1 base, with 11 bases left in between. Written as DNA, the CDR3 is TGTGCCAGCAGCCCCCCCGACAGGAACACTGAAGCTTTCTTT. This sequence encodes CASSPPDRNTEAFF.

This clonotype was seen repeatedly, ten times or more. V usage is TRBV6-1 and J usage is TRBJ2-3; D is possibly TRBD1 (6 bases). The CDR3 loop spans 14 amino acids. The V gene's germline CDR1 is MNHNS and CDR2 SASEGT. Trimming shortened V by 10 bases and J by 0 bases, and 14 bases separated the two germline ends. DNA of the CDR3: TGTGCCACCAGCCCGGGACATAGCACAGATACGCAGTATTTT. This codes for CATSPGHSTDTQYF.

This clonotype was counted many times. CDR3 bases: TGCAGCGCAGTAGCGGCCTCTAGCACAGATACGCAGTATTTT. It encodes CSAVAASSTDTQYF. V is TRBV29-1 and J is TRBJ2-3; D possibly corresponds to TRBD2 (6 bases). The CDR3 consists of 14 residues. In germline, CDR1 is SQVTM, CDR2 ANQGSEA. V dropped 7 bases and J dropped 0 bases, with 14 bases sitting between them.

This clonotype was counted many times. The chain has TRBV24-1 and TRBJ1-3, with no clear D. Between the trimmed V and J ends, which lost 4 bases and 10 bases, there was a span of 10 bases. The CDR3 has 12 amino acids. The germline V gene has CDR1 KGHDR and CDR2 SFDVKD. CDR3 protein: CATSDRGRTIYF. The CDR3 region has the DNA TGTGCCACCAGTGACCGGGGTCGGACCATATATTTT.

This clonotype appeared many times. V and J are TRBV29-1 and TRBJ1-1; 7 bases match TRBD1. The CDR3 is made up of 14 amino acids. The trim removed 4 bases at V and 4 bases at J, leaving 9 bases unmatched. Germline CDR1 reads SQVTM; CDR2 reads ANQGSEA. For the CDR3, the DNA is TGCAGCGTTGTGTGGGGGGCAGGGGGCACTGAAGCTTTCTTT. It yields the protein CSVVWGAGGTEAFF.

About this clonotype: This may be a read error, as it is one base from a much larger clone. The chain uses TRBV12-3 or TRBV12-4 and TRBJ1-1; a possible D gene is TRBD1 (6 bases). This CDR3 has 17 residues. The CDR3 loop is CANSFRRDGRGNTEAFF. The CDR3 nucleotides are TGTGCCAACAGTTTTCGGAGGGATGGCAGGGGTAACACTGAAGCTTTCTTT.

Many counts were recorded for this clonotype. V usage is TRBV5-1 and J usage is TRBJ2-7, with a possible D match to TRBD2 (5 bases). Germline values: CDR1 SGHRS, CDR2 YFSETQ. There are 16 residues in the CDR3. V dropped 0 bases and J dropped 1 base, with 14 bases sitting between them. The chain's CDR3 is CASSLERTLVSYEQYF. CDR3 coding DNA: TGCGCCAGCAGCTTGGAGAGGACTCTGGTTTCCTACGAGCAGTACTTC.

The chain carries TRBV12-3 or TRBV12-4 and TRBJ1-4; TRBD1 might be the D (5 bases). Trimming removed 2 bases from V and 3 bases from J, with 10 bases in between. The length of the CDR3 is 15 residues. For the CDR3, the DNA is TGTGCCAGCAGTTTATTTAGGGGCTCTAATGAAAAACTGTTTTTT. Amino acids: CASSLFRGSNEKLFF.

The V gene is TRBV7-2, the J gene TRBJ2-4; perhaps TRBD2 as D (7 bases). The CDR3 is 18 amino acids. Trimming left V 1 base short and J 3 bases short, with 19 bases between. In germline, CDR1 is SGHTA, CDR2 FQGNSA. The CDR3 bases are TGTGCCAGCAGCTTAGATCCGGCGGGGGCTTTGGGCAAAAACATTCAGTACTTC. Encoded protein: CASSLDPAGALGKNIQYF.

Regarding this clonotype: A read error is possible here, since a much larger clone lies one base away. The V gene is TRBV5-1, the J gene TRBJ2-1; 12 nucleotides align to TRBD2. Germline V lookup: CDR1 SGHRS, CDR2 YFSETQ. The CDR3 runs to 15 residues. Germline trimming cut 7 bases from V and 6 bases from J; bases unmatched to any gene: 8. CDR3 bases: TGCGCCAGCGATACTCTGACTAGCGGGGGCAATGAGCAGTTCTTC. Protein product: CASDTLTSGGNEQFF. Complete variable domain (other parts from reference TRBV5-1 and TRBJ2-1): KAGVTQTPRYLIKTRGQQVTLSCSPISGHRSVSWYQQTPGQGLQFLFEYFSETQRNKGNFPGRFSGRQFSNSRSEMNVSTLELGDSALYLCASDTLTSGGNEQFFGPGTRLTVL.

The table lists this clonotype with many counts. The chain combines TRBV7-9 with TRBJ1-2; D is unclear. This CDR3 spans 11 amino acids. Germline V gene data show CDR1 as SEHNR and CDR2 as FQNEAQ (reference sequence). Trimming stripped 2 bases from V and 10 bases from J, with 8 bases between. This chain's CDR3 is CASSLQRIYTF. The CDR3 region has the DNA TGTGCCAGCAGCTTACAGCGAATCTACACCTTC.

The chain links TRBV18 to TRBJ2-7; a possible D gene is TRBD2 (5 bases). The CDR3 is 15 amino acids. V lost 1 base to trimming and J lost 2 bases, with 12 bases between them. Germline-derived CDR1 and CDR2 are KGHSH and LQKENI. In DNA, the CDR3 is TGTGCCAGCTCACCACTAGTGACTACCCCCTACGAGCAGTACTTC. Its protein is CASSPLVTTPYEQYF. The full variable domain, rest sourced from reference TRBV18 and TRBJ2-7, is NAGVMQNPRHLVRRRGQEARLRCSPMKGHSHVYWYRQLPEEGLKFMVYLQKENIIDESGMPKERFSAEFPKEGPSILRIQQVVRGDSAAYFCASSPLVTTPYEQYFGPGTRLTVT.

This clonotype was counted ten times or more. The rearrangement joins TRBV6-5 to TRBJ1-1, with no clear D. Trimming cost V 6 bases and J 0 bases, with 8 bases left between them. Germline V gene data show CDR1 as MNHEY and CDR2 as SVGAGI. The CDR3 covers 13 residues. In DNA form, the CDR3 reads TGTGCCAGCAGGCGGAACATGAACACTGAAGCTTTCTTT. This gives the protein CASRRNMNTEAFF.

This clonotype was counted at least ten times. This rearrangement joins TRBV2 to TRBJ2-1; tentative D call: TRBD2 (5 bases). Between the trimmed V and J ends, which lost 3 bases and 5 bases, there was a span of 8 bases. Looked up from germline, CDR1 is SNHLY and CDR2 is FYNNEI. The CDR3 has 13 residues. CDR3 amino acids: CASSEIGDNEQFF. DNA for the CDR3: TGTGCCAGCAGTGAGATCGGGGACAATGAGCAGTTCTTC.

In this sample, this clonotype turned up many times. This chain joins TRBV3-1 and TRBJ2-1, with 12 nucleotides matching TRBD2. This CDR3 has 13 residues. The V gene end was trimmed by 3 bases and the J gene end by 10 bases; junction bases not matched to a gene: 1. Germline V gives CDR1 LGHDT, CDR2 YNNKEL (reference sequence). The CDR3 sequence is CASSQTSGGEQFF. Here the CDR3 DNA reads TGTGCCAGCAGCCAGACTAGCGGGGGCGAGCAGTTCTTC.

A remark on this clonotype: A much larger clone differs from this one at a single base, so this may be a read error. The rearrangement joins TRBV28 to TRBJ2-3; TRBD2 is a possible D gene (6 bases). The V gene lost 6 bases and the J gene lost 7 bases, with 23 bases spanning the gap. The CDR3 is made up of 16 amino acids. Germline loops: CDR1 MDHEN, CDR2 SYDVKM. CDR3 protein: CASSAPGTCFRNTQYF. CDR3 sequence (DNA): TGTGCCAGCAGCGCCCCCGGGACTTGCTTCAGGAATACGCAGTATTTT.

This clonotype has ten or more counts. The genes are TRBV6-5 and TRBJ1-2; 9 bases agree with TRBD1. From germline, CDR1 is MNHEY and CDR2 SVGAGI. The CDR3 totals 15 residues. The V gene end was trimmed by 6 bases and the J gene end by 5 bases; junction bases not matched to a gene: 10. The CDR3 here is CASRPATGGSYGYTF. The DNA of the CDR3 is TGTGCCAGCAGACCCGCTACAGGGGGCTCATATGGCTACACCTTC.

This clonotype was counted at least ten times. The chain recombines TRBV7-2 with TRBJ2-2, with D perhaps assigned TRBD1 or TRBD2 (6 bases each). V dropped 5 bases and J dropped 4 bases, with 20 bases sitting between them. CDR3 length equals 17 residues. Germline V gives CDR1 SGHTA, CDR2 FQGNSA. The CDR3 loop reads CASSAYVGGRGTGELFF. For the CDR3, the DNA is TGTGCCAGCAGCGCCTACGTCGGGGGCCGCGGCACCGGGGAGCTGTTTTTT.

There are many counts of this clonotype. The chain is built from TRBV5-1 and TRBJ2-1; TRBD2 might be the D (7 bases). CDR3 size: 15 residues. Trimming cost V 3 bases and J 5 bases, with 15 bases left between them. CDR1 is SGHRS, CDR2 YFSETQ, per germline. CDR3 DNA sequence: TGCGCCAGCAGCTACGGACAGCGGGAACACAATGAGCAGTTCTTC. This sequence encodes CASSYGQREHNEQFF.

This clonotype was recorded many times. This chain links TRBV20-1 with TRBJ2-3, with 13 bases matching TRBD2. The germline V gene has CDR1 DFQATT and CDR2 SNEGSKA (reference sequence). The CDR3 loop spans 16 amino acids. Unmatched junction bases numbered 9, after V lost 5 bases and J lost 4 bases. The DNA for the CDR3 is TGCAGTGCTGCTTTCGGACTAGCGGGGGCCTCAGATACGCAGTATTTT. This sequence encodes CSAAFGLAGASDTQYF.

This clonotype was counted ten times or more. The chain carries TRBV5-1 and TRBJ1-5, with no clear D. V was shortened by 0 bases and J by 5 bases, with 6 bases between the two germline ends. This CDR3 is built from 13 residues. Germline CDR1 reads SGHRS; CDR2 reads YFSETQ. CDR3: CASSLGEYQPQHF. DNA for the CDR3: TGCGCCAGCAGCTTGGGGGAATATCAGCCCCAGCATTTT.